Presented here are 24 T cell receptor beta chains from one specimen sequenced in a study of shared clonotypes between healthy human individuals. Clones were sequenced by immunoSEQ multiplex PCR, and TCRdb holds only the in-frame ones, with some missing. The sample holds under 1,100,000 clones; roughly 75% are singletons and the top ten take over 1.3%. Sequenced sample: memory CD4+ T cells sorted from blood. Subset in this sample: CD45RA-negative fraction. The receptors were gathered from a man aged 18 to 35 in good health.

A remark on this clone: Other DNA sequences in this sample translate to the same CDR3. J is TRBJ2-7 and V is TRBV28; no reliable D call. This CDR3 is built from 11 residues. With 4 bases removed from V and 2 bases from J, the gap between germline ends came to 3 bases. Germline CDR1 MDHEN, CDR2 SYDVKM. CDR3 in DNA: TGTGCCAGCAGTTCCCCCTACGAGCAGTACTTC. The encoded protein is CASSSPYEQYF. The whole variable domain, remainder taken from reference TRBV28 and TRBJ2-7, is DVKVTQSSRYLVKRTGEKVFLECVQDMDHENMFWYRQDPGLGLRLIYFSYDVKMKEKGDIPEGYSVSREKKERFSLILESASTNQTSMYLCASSSPYEQYFGPGTRLTVT.

This chain joins TRBV28 and TRBJ1-1; TRBD1 matches 9 bases. Germline CDR1 reads MDHEN; CDR2 reads SYDVKM. The V and J ends lost 6 bases and 1 base, in that order; junction bases with no gene match: 9. This CDR3 is built from 16 residues. The DNA of the CDR3 is TGTGCCAGCAGGTCGCCGGGACAGGGCCCGAACACTGAAGCTTTCTTT. It codes for CASRSPGQGPNTEAFF.

V is TRBV21-1 and J is TRBJ1-1; the D call of TRBD1 is as the table states it, not checked on the DNA. TRBV21-1 is shown as a pseudogene. The CDR3 contains 16 residues. The CDR3 region has the DNA TGTGCCAGCAGGACCCGTGGGGACAGACGGGACACTGAAGCTTTCTTT. Its protein is CASRTRGDRRDTEAFF.

This chain's CDR3 is CASSDLAGVGYEQYF. The CDR3 DNA reads TGTGCCAGCAGTGATCTGGCAGGGGTCGGGTACGAGCAGTACTTC. This sequence joins TRBV6-1 and TRBJ2-7, with D possibly matching TRBD1 (6 bases). Germline CDR1 and CDR2: MNHNS and SASEGT. This CDR3 has 15 residues. Trimming removed 3 bases at V and 4 bases at J, with 16 bases between.

Concerning this clone itself: A single base separates this from a much larger clone, so it may be a read error. The sample carries other DNA sequences with the same CDR3. This chain uses TRBV11-2 with TRBJ2-7; D remains ambiguous. The germline CDR1 and CDR2 sequences are SGHAT and FQNNGV. The CDR3 covers 12 residues. Between the trimmed V and J ends, which lost 5 bases and 2 bases, there was a span of 7 bases. CDR3 coding DNA: TGTGCCAGCAGCCCCAACCCCTACGAGCAGTACTTC. Its translation: CASSPNPYEQYF.

This clone was detected once. The chain recombines TRBV19 with TRBJ2-7; D gene ambiguous. CDR3 size: 14 residues. Germline V gene data show CDR1 as LNHDA and CDR2 as SQIVND (reference sequence). V lost 3 bases and J lost 6, with 15 bases in between. Here the CDR3 DNA reads TGTGCCAGTAGTATCAATGGTGGCTACAGCGAGCAGTACTTC. The encoded protein is CASSINGGYSEQYF.

A word on this clone: The same CDR3 arises from other DNA sequences in this sample as well. The chain recombines TRBV6-5 with TRBJ1-1; D is unresolved. Trimming left V 0 bases short and J 4 bases short, with 9 bases between. The CDR3 length is 14 residues. Germline loops: CDR1 MNHEY, CDR2 SVGAGI. The CDR3 DNA reads as TGTGCCAGCAGTTACTCGTTGGGTGGCACTGAAGCTTTCTTT. This sequence encodes CASSYSLGGTEAFF.

The chain recombines TRBV4-3 with TRBJ2-5; D possibly corresponds to TRBD2 (6 bases). Trimming cost V 0 bases and J 5 bases, with 16 bases left between them. The germline CDR1 and CDR2 sequences are LGHNA and YSLEER. CDR3 length equals 16 residues. CDR3 in DNA: TGCGCCAGCAGCCAAGATCTGGCGGGACGGGGGGAGACCCAGTACTTC. Residues: CASSQDLAGRGETQYF.

This chain connects TRBV18 to TRBJ1-2; D gene unclear. CDR1 KGHSH and CDR2 LQKENI come from the germline V gene. The CDR3 contains 16 residues. The V end was cut by 3 bases, the J end by 4 bases, with 18 bases between. In DNA, the CDR3 is TGTGCCAGCTCACCGGCCCCGGAGGGTGGAGGCTATGGCTACACCTTC. Translating it yields CASSPAPEGGGYGYTF.

The chain couples TRBV5-4 to TRBJ2-7; 8 bases are a match to TRBD1. J was trimmed by 6 bases and V by 4 bases; bases with no gene match: 6. Germline CDR1 SGHNT, CDR2 YYREEE (reference sequence). CDR3 size: 13 residues. DNA for the CDR3: TGTGCCAGCAGCCTTGACAGGGGCGGCGAGCAGTACTTC. Its protein product is CASSLDRGGEQYF.

In its sample, this clone was seen a few times. The V gene is TRBV5-1, the J gene TRBJ1-4; D might be TRBD1 (5 bases). The CDR3 loop spans 18 amino acids. Germline V gives CDR1 SGHRS, CDR2 YFSETQ. Trimming took 4 bases from V and 7 from J, leaving 26 bases between them. CDR3 nucleotides: TGCGCCAGCAGCCCCTCCGGGGCCCAAACAGGCCTCGGTGAAAAACTGTTTTTT. Translation gives CASSPSGAQTGLGEKLFF.

The rearrangement links TRBV6-5 to TRBJ2-7, with a weak D call TRBD1 (5 bases). The ends were cut back, 4 bases at V and 4 bases at J, with 17 bases in the middle. The CDR3 extends over 15 amino acids. Per the germline V gene, CDR1 is MNHEY and CDR2 is SVGAGI. In nucleotides, the CDR3 is TGTGCCAGCAGTTCGCCCACCTCAGGGTTATACGAGCAGTACTTC. It encodes CASSSPTSGLYEQYF.

The V gene is TRBV6-5, the J gene TRBJ2-3, with a possible D match to TRBD1 (5 bases). Trimming removed 0 bases at V and 2 bases at J, with 6 bases between. The CDR3 totals 14 residues. From germline, CDR1 is MNHEY and CDR2 SVGAGI. DNA for the CDR3: TGTGCCAGCAGTTACTCGACAGCCACAGATACGCAGTATTTT. As protein: CASSYSTATDTQYF.

The V call is TRBV11-2, the J call TRBJ2-5, with D perhaps assigned TRBD1 or TRBD2 (6 bases each). CDR3 length: 15 residues. V lost 2 bases and J lost 2, with 12 bases in between. From germline, CDR1 is SGHAT and CDR2 FQNNGV. This chain's CDR3 is CASSLYGGGQETQYF. The CDR3 bases are TGTGCCAGCAGCTTATACGGAGGGGGACAAGAGACCCAGTACTTC.

The chain is built from TRBV5-1 and TRBJ2-3; possible D gene TRBD1, 6 bases. The CDR3 covers 15 residues. Trimming shortened V by 4 bases and J by 2 bases, and 14 bases separated the two germline ends. The germline V gene encodes CDR1 SGHRS and CDR2 YFSETQ. DNA for the CDR3: TGCGCCAGCAGCGACCCGGGACAAGTCACAGATACGCAGTATTTT. Its translation: CASSDPGQVTDTQYF.

This clone was observed many times. This rearrangement joins TRBV6-6 to TRBJ1-2, with a weak D call TRBD1 (6 bases). The length of the CDR3 is 14 residues. Trimming removed 2 bases from V and 8 bases from J, with 15 bases in between. Germline CDR1 is MNHNY and CDR2 is SVGAGI (reference sequence). CDR3 protein: CASSYALGAEGYTF. In DNA, the CDR3 is TGTGCCAGCAGTTACGCCCTGGGGGCGGAGGGCTACACCTTC.

The rearrangement joins TRBV6-4 to TRBJ1-5; D not resolved. The CDR3 length is 15 residues. V lost 0 bases and J 7 bases, leaving 13 bases between the germline ends. Per the germline V gene, CDR1 is MRHNA and CDR2 is SNTAGT. This CDR3 is CASSDSIRGQQPQHF. DNA for the CDR3: TGTGCCAGCAGTGACTCAATTCGAGGGCAGCAGCCCCAGCATTTT.

The V call is TRBV14, the J call TRBJ2-7; maybe TRBD1 (7 bases). This CDR3 has 16 residues. In germline, CDR1 is SGHDN, CDR2 FVKESK. Trimming cost V 1 base and J 2 bases, with 15 bases left between them. The CDR3 region is CASSQAWGRGAYEQYF. The DNA for the CDR3 is TGTGCCAGCAGCCAAGCATGGGGCAGGGGGGCCTACGAGCAGTACTTC.

The chain links TRBV7-8 to TRBJ2-7, with TRBD2 matching 9 bases. The ends lost 3 bases at V and 2 bases at J; junction bases unmatched: 8. The CDR3 is 16 amino acids. Germline assignment: CDR1 SGHVS and CDR2 FQNEAQ. The chain's CDR3 is CASSFLSGRTPYEQYF. The CDR3, as DNA: TGTGCCAGCAGCTTCCTTAGCGGGAGAACGCCCTACGAGCAGTACTTC.

This chain joins TRBV7-2 and TRBJ2-2; D gene unclear. CDR3 length: 15 amino acids. Per the germline V gene, CDR1 is SGHTA and CDR2 is FQGNSA. Deletions cut 0 bases from V and 1 base from J, with 6 bases between. CDR3 loop: CASSLARENTGELFF. In DNA form, the CDR3 reads TGTGCCAGCAGCTTAGCTCGAGAGAACACCGGGGAGCTGTTTTTT.

Points on this clone: It may be a read error: a sequence one base away is much more abundant. The rearrangement uses TRBV27 and TRBJ1-1; a possible D gene is TRBD1 (5 bases). Germline V gene data show CDR1 as MNHEY and CDR2 as SMNVEV (reference sequence). The CDR3 covers 13 residues. Trimming removed 7 bases from V and 4 bases from J, with 13 bases in between. The CDR3 nucleotides are TGTGCCAGCACCCTAAGGGGAGTCACTGAAGCTTTCTTT. This sequence encodes CASTLRGVTEAFF.

This chain uses TRBV2 with TRBJ2-5; TRBD1 matches at 9 bases. The length of the CDR3 is 14 residues. Looked up from germline, CDR1 is SNHLY and CDR2 is FYNNEI. The ends lost 6 bases at V and 4 bases at J; junction bases unmatched: 6. The CDR3, as DNA: TGTGCCAGCAGACAGGGGGCGCCCCCAGAGACCCAGTACTTC. Translation: CASRQGAPPETQYF. Looking up the rest from reference TRBV2 and TRBJ2-5 gives the full variable domain: EPEVTQTPSHQVTQMGQEVILRCVPISNHLYFYWYRQILGQKVEFLVSFYNNEISEKSEIFDDQFSVERPDGSNFTLKIRSTKLEDSAMYFCASRQGAPPETQYFGPGTRLLVL.

The rearrangement uses TRBV7-3 and TRBJ1-2; no clear D gene. Germline CDR1 is SGHTA and CDR2 is FQGTGA. Trimming left V 0 bases short and J 0 bases short, with 14 bases between. This CDR3 is built from 17 residues. The CDR3 nucleotides read TGTGCCAGCAGCTTAACGTCCCTTGTTGGGGCTAACTATGGCTACACCTTC. It translates to CASSLTSLVGANYGYTF. The full variable domain, with the rest looked up from reference TRBV7-3 and TRBJ1-2, is GAGVSQTPSNKVTEKGKYVELRCDPISGHTALYWYRQSLGQGPEFLIYFQGTGAADDSGLPNDRFFAVRPEGSVSTLKIQRTERGDSAVYLCASSLTSLVGANYGYTFGSGTRLTVV.

This clone is a singleton in its sample. This chain uses TRBV5-1 with TRBJ1-1, with D possibly being TRBD1 (5 bases). CDR3 length: 16 residues. Per the germline V gene, CDR1 is SGHRS and CDR2 is YFSETQ. The ends were cut back, 3 bases at V and 4 bases at J, with 19 bases in the middle. The CDR3: CASSSESPGRGTEAFF. CDR3 sequence (DNA): TGCGCCAGCAGCTCGGAATCTCCAGGGCGGGGCACTGAAGCTTTCTTT.